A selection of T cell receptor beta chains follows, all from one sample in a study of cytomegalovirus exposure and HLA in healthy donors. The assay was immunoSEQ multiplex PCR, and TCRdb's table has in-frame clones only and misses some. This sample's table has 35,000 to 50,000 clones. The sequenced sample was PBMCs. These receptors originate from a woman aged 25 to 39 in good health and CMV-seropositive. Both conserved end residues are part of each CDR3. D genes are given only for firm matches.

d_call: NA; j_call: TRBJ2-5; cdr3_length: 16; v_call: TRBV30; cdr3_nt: TGTGCCTGGAGTGTACGGTCGGGACATCAAGGGGAGACCCAGTACTTC; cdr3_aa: CAWSVRSGHQGETQYF
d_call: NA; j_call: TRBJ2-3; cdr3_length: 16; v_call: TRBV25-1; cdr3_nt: TGTGCCAGCAGTCCCAGGGGGGACAGATACACAGATACGCAGTATTTT; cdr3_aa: CASSPRGDRYTDTQYF
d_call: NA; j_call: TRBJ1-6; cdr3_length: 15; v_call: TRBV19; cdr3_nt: TGTGCCAGTAGTGTCATTGGGGAGTATAATTCACCCCTCCACTTT; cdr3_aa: CASSVIGEYNSPLHF
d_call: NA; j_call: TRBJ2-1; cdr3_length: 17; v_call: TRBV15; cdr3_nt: TGTGCCACCAGCTCTCTAGGGGTTGCTAGCTCCTACAATGAGCAGTTCTTC; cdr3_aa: CATSSLGVASSYNEQFF
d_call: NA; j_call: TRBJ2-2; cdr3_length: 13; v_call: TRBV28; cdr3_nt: TGTGCCAGCAGTCAGGGGATAGCCGGGGAGCTGTTTTTT; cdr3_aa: CASSQGIAGELFF
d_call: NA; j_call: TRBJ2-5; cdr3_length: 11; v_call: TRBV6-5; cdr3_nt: TGTGCCAGCGGGGGGGCGGAGACCCAGTACTTC; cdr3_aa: CASGGAETQYF
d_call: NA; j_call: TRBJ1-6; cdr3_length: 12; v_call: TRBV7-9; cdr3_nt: TGTGCCGCCGGAACAGGGAATTCACCCCTCCACTTT; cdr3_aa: CAAGTGNSPLHF
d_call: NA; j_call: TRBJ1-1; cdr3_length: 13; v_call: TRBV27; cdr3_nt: TGTGCCAGCAGTCCGCGCCTGGACAGCGAAGCTTTCTTT; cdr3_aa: CASSPRLDSEAFF
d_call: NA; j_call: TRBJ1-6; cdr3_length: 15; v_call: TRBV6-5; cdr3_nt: TGTGCCAGCAGTCAGCGGGGCTCCTATAATTCACCCCTCCACTTT; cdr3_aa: CASSQRGSYNSPLHF
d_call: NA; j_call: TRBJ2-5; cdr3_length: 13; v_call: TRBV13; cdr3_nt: TGTGCCAGCAGCACACCGGGGTCAGAGACCCAGTACTTC; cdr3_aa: CASSTPGSETQYF
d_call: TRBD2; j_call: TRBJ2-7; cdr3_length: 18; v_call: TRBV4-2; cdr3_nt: TGTGCCAGCAGCCAAGATTTGTGGGCTAGCGGGGGGCAATACGAGCAGTACTTC; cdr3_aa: CASSQDLWASGGQYEQYF
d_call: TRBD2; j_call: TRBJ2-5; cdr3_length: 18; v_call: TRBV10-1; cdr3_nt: TGCGCCAGCAGTGAGCCCTCGGGTAGCGGGGAACACCAAGAGACCCAGTACTTC; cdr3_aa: CASSEPSGSGEHQETQYF
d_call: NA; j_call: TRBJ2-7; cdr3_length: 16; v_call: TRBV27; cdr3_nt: TGTGCCAGCAGTTTTACTAGCCGAAGCCTATCCTACGAGCAGTACTTC; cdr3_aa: CASSFTSRSLSYEQYF
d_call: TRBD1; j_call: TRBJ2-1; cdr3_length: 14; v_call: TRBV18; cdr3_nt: TGTGCCAGCTCACCGGTAAATACAGGGGATGAGCAGTTCTTC; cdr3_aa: CASSPVNTGDEQFF
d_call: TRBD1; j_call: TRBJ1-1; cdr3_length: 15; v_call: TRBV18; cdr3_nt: TGTGCCAGCTCACCCTTCAGGGGGAGGATGACTGAAGCTTTCTTT; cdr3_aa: CASSPFRGRMTEAFF
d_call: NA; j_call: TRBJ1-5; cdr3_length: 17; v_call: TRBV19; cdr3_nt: TGTGCCAGTAGTATGAGGAGGGGCAGTATAAGCAATCATCCCCAGCATTTT; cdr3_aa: CASSMRRGSISNHPQHF
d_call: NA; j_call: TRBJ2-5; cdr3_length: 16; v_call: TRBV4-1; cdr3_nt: TGCGCCAGCAGCCAAGATCGGAGGTTATGGCAAGAGACCCAGTACTTC; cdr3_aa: CASSQDRRLWQETQYF
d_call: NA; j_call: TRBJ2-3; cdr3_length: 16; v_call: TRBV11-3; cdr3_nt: TGTGCCAGCAGCATAGGGGTCGGACAGAGCACAGATACGCAGTATTTT; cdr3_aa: CASSIGVGQSTDTQYF
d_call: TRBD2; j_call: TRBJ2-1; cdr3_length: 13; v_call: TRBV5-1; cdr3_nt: TGCGCCAGCAGCCGGATGGCGGGGGAGGAGCAGTTCTTC; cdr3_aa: CASSRMAGEEQFF
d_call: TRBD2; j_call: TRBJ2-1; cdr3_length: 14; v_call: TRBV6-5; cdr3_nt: TGTGCCAGCATCAGCGGGGGGGCGAGCAATGAGCAGTTCTTC; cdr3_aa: CASISGGASNEQFF
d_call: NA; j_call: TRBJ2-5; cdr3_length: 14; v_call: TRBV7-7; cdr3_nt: TGTGCCAGCAGCCAGACAGGATTCCAAGAGACCCAGTACTTC; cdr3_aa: CASSQTGFQETQYF
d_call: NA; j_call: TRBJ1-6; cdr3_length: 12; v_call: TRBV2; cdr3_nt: TGTGCCAGCAGTGAACGGGTATCACCCCTCCACTTT; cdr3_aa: CASSERVSPLHF
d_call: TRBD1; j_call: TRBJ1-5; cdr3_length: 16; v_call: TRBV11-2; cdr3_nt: TGTGCCAGCAGCTTATCGGTCCAGGGGGGCAATCAGCCCCAGCATTTT; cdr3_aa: CASSLSVQGGNQPQHF
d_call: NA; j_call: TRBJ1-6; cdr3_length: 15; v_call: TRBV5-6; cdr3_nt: TGTGCCAGCAGCTTGGGCGACAGCCAGAATTCACCCCTCCACTTT; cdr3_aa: CASSLGDSQNSPLHF
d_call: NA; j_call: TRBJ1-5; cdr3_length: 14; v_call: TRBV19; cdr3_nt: TGTGCCAGTAAGGGGGGGACGGGAGATCAGCCCCAGCATTTT; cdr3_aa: CASKGGTGDQPQHF
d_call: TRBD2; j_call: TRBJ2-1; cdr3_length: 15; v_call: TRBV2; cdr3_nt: TGTGCCAGCAGGTACGGGACTAGCGGGGGCAATGAGCAGTTCTTC; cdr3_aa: CASRYGTSGGNEQFF
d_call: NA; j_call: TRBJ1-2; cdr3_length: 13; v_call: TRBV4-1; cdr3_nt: TGCGCCAGCAGCCAAGCAGTCAACTATGGCTACACCTTC; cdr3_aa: CASSQAVNYGYTF
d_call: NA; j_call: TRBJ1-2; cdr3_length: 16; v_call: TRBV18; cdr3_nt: TGTGCCAGCTCACCGAGAAACGTTCCTGAGGCGGGGGGCTACACCTTC; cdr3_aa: CASSPRNVPEAGGYTF
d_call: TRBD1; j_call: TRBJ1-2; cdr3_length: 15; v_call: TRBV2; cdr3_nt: TGTGCCAGCAGTGTGGACAGGGCCCATAACTATGGCTACACCTTC; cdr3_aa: CASSVDRAHNYGYTF
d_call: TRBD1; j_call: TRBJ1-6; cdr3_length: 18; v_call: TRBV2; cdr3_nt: TGTGCCAGCAGTGAAGAGGCAGGGGGCGCTTCCTATAATTCACCCCTCCACTTT; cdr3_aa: CASSEEAGGASYNSPLHF
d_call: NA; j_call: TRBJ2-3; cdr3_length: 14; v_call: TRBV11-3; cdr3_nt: TGTGCCAGCAGCCGGACAGCTAACACAGATACGCAGTATTTT; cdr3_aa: CASSRTANTDTQYF
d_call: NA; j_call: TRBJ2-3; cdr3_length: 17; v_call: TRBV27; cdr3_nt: TGTGCCAGCAGTCCCCCCGGGGGTTGGTACGGCACAGATACGCAGTATTTT; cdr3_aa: CASSPPGGWYGTDTQYF
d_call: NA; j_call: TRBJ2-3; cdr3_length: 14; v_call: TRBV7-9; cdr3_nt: TGTGCCAGCAGCTCTAGAGCTAGCACAGATACGCAGTATTTT; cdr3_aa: CASSSRASTDTQYF
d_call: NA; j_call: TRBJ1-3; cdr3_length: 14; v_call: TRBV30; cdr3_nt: TGTGCCTTGGTGGGGAGGGGAACTGGAAACACCATATATTTT; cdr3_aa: CALVGRGTGNTIYF
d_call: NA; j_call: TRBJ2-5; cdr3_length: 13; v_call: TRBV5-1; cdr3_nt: TGCGCCAGCAGCTTGGGCAGTCAAGAGACCCAGTACTTC; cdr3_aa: CASSLGSQETQYF
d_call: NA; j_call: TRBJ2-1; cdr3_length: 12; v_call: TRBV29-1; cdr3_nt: TGCAGCGTTGAAAAACGCGACAATGAGCAGTTCTTC; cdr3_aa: CSVEKRDNEQFF
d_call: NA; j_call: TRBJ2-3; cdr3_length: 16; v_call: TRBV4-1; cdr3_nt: TGCGCCAGCAGCCAAGGCTGGGGGCGAAGGGCAGATACGCAGTATTTT; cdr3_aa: CASSQGWGRRADTQYF
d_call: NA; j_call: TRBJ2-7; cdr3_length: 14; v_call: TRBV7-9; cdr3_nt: TGTGCCAGCAGCTTAGCTGGGCTTGTCTACGAGCAGTACTTC; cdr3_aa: CASSLAGLVYEQYF
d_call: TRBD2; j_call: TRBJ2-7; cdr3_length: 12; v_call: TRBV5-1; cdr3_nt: TGCGCCAGCAGTGGGGGGGTACACGAGCAGTACTTC; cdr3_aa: CASSGGVHEQYF
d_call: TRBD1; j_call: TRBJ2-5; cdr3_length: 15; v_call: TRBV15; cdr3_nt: TGTGCCACCAGAGTCGACAGGGCCAGTGTGGAGACCCAGTACTTC; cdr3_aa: CATRVDRASVETQYF
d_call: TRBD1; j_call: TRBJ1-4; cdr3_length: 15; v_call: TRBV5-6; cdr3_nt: TGTGCCAGCAGCTTGGACAGGGGTTGGGATGAAAAACTGTTTTTT; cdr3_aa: CASSLDRGWDEKLFF
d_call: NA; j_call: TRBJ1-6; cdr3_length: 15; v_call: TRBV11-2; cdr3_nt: TGTGCCACCCGGGGGGGGATTTCGTATAATTCACCCCTCCACTTT; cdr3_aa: CATRGGISYNSPLHF
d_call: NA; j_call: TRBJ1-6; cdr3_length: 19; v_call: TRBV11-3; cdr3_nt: TGTGCCAGCAGCGCCACATGGATCCCCGGGAGGTCCTATAATTCACCCCTCCACTTT; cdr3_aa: CASSATWIPGRSYNSPLHF
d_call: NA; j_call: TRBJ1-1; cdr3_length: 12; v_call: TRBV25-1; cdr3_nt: TGTGCCAGCAGCCAGGGGCCCCTGGGAGCTTTCTTT; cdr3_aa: CASSQGPLGAFF
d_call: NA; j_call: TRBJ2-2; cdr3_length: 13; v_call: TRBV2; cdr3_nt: TGTGCCAGCAGTGCGGCGAACACCGGGGAGCTGTTTTTT; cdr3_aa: CASSAANTGELFF
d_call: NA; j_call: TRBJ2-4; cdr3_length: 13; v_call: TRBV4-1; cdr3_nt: TGCGCCAGCAGCCAAGATATTGGGGCCGTTCGGTACTTC; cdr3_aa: CASSQDIGAVRYF
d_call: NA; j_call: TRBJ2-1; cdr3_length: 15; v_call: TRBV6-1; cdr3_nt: TGTGCCAGCAGTGAAGGGACAGACCCCTACAATGAGCAGTTCTTC; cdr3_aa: CASSEGTDPYNEQFF
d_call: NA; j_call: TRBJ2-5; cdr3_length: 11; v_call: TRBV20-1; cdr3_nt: TGCAGTGCTAGTCGTCAGGTAACCCAGTACTTC; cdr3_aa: CSASRQVTQYF
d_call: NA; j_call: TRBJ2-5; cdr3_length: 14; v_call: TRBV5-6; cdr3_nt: TGTGCCAGCAGCTTGGGACAAAGAGAAGAGACCCAGTACTTC; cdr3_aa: CASSLGQREETQYF
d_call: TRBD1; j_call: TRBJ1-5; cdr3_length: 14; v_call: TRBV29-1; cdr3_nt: TGCAGCGTTACGGACAGGGGGCCCAATCAGCCCCAGCATTTT; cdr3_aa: CSVTDRGPNQPQHF
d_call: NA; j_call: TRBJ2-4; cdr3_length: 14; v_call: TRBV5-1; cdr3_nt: TGCGCCAGCAGCCACAAGACTTTAGGGGGCATTCAGTACTTC; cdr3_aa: CASSHKTLGGIQYF
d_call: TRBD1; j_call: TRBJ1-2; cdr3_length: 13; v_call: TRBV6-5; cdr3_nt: TGTGCCAGCACCCCGGGACAGCACTATGGCTACACCTTC; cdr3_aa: CASTPGQHYGYTF
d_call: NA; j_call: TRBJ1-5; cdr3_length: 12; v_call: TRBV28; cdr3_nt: TGTGCCAGCAGTTTCAGGGTCCAGCCCCAGCATTTT; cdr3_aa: CASSFRVQPQHF